The clone carrying this T cell receptor beta chain was counted ten times or more. Different DNA sequences within this sample yield the same CDR3. This sample was taken from a study of metastatic and nonmetastatic thyroid tumors. Study as a whole: Repertoire comparison spanned blood and tumor or nodule tissue of malignant and benign thyroid patients.

CDR1 and CDR2 (germline): MNHNS, SASEGT. The CDR3 has 14 amino acids. Deletions cut 7 bases from V and 0 bases from J, with 9 bases between. The authors' processing: Clinicopathological groups supplied CDR3 differences that were used to build a distant-metastasis classifier for papillary thyroid cancer. TCRdb reanalyzed the PCR reads via MiXCR. TCRdb, not the authors, supplied the V and J calls. The repertoire holds about 52,000 clones, with approximately 15% as singletons. Patients underwent thyroid surgery, and none had received any treatment before it. The chain recombines TRBV6-1 with TRBJ2-2, with D unresolved. Sequenced input: blood. The clonotype originates from a female donor with papillary thyroid cancer or a benign thyroid nodule (not recorded which). Some clones in this sample may be carry-over from other donors' samples. The CDR3 nucleotides are TGTGCCAGCACGCCTGGCTCGAACACCGGGGAGCTGTTTTTT. Translation: CASTPGSNTGELFF.